This T cell receptor beta chain was identified during a study of blood T cell repertoires in COVID-19. Study background: The study drew acute and convalescent COVID-19 samples from the United States, Italy and Spain. PBMCs, B-cell-depleted T cells, or T cells were the source of the cDNA or gDNA that made up the material.

Per the original methods: Estimates of nucleated cell counts were drawn from the amplification of reference gene primers. The table came from immunoSEQ multiplex PCR; TCRdb's copy has only in-frame clones and leaves some out. From that table come the V and J calls and clone size; the DNA was used to work out D and trimming. This table holds more than 85,000 clones, 70% to 85% found once. V lost 1 base and J lost 3, with 14 bases in between. The V gene's germline CDR1 is SGDLS and CDR2 YYNGEE. CDR3 size: 16 residues. The J gene is TRBJ2-1, the V gene TRBV9; D may be TRBD1 (6 bases). This receptor was taken from a man aged 60-69 years with acute or convalescent COVID-19. Sequences were obtained from peripheral blood. The CDR3 DNA reads as TGTGCCAGCAGCGTACTGGGGACAAACTACTACAATGAGCAGTTCTTC. This codes for CASSVLGTNYYNEQFF.